This is a list of T cell receptor beta chains from one sample in a study of human T cells and chemical hapten exposure. TCRdb re-called the RACE reads through MiXCR, storing one row per CDR3 protein. The data contain 71,000 or so distinct CDR3 sequences, approximately 9.8% of them singletons. The sequenced sample was whole blood, obtained in connection with sensitization to the hapten diphenylcyclopropenone (DPC). These receptors originate from a woman in her 40s with alopecia areata. Some clones in this sample may be carry-over from other donors' samples. CDR3s include the opening cysteine and the closing phenylalanine or tryptophan. D genes are given only for firm matches. Expanded clones get a size class; other rows say once, few or many, or leave the size out.

.	many	TRBV7-9	TRBJ2-2	CASTRGSGTGELFF	TGTGCCAGCACCCGAGGATCGGGCACCGGCGAGCTGTTTTTT
TRBD1	many	TRBV4-3	TRBJ1-6	CASSQAAKGAYNSPLHF	TGCGCCAGCAGCCAAGCTGCTAAGGGGGCTTATAATTCACCCCTCCACTTT
.	many	TRBV29-1	TRBJ2-6	CSVNRDGSSGANVLTF	TGCAGCGTTAACCGGGACGGTAGCTCTGGGGCCAACGTCCTGACTTTC
.	many	TRBV7-6	TRBJ2-1	CASSLRTGFGDNEQFF	TGTGCCAGCAGCTTACGTACGGGCTTTGGGGACAATGAGCAGTTCTTC
TRBD1	few	TRBV27	TRBJ1-1	CASSLQGGGEAFF	TGTGCCAGCAGTTTGCAGGGGGGAGGTGAAGCTTTCTTT
.	many	TRBV5-1	TRBJ1-1	CASFDTPIMNTEAFF	TGCGCCAGCTTTGATACTCCGATTATGAACACTGAAGCTTTCTTT
TRBD1	many	TRBV24-1	TRBJ2-5	CATTLTGVGADDQYF	TGTGCCACCACTCTAACAGGGGTCGGGGCCGATGACCAGTACTTC
TRBD1	many	TRBV4-1	TRBJ1-2	CASSQGTTGSNYGYTF	TGCGCCAGCAGCCAAGGGACGACAGGGTCTAACTATGGCTACACCTTC
TRBD1	few	TRBV6-1	TRBJ1-5	CASSEGQDRVGQPQHF	TGTGCCAGCAGTGAAGGTCAGGACAGGGTAGGGCAGCCCCAGCATTTT
TRBD1	many	TRBV7-2	TRBJ1-1	CASSRQGEGTEAFF	TGTGCCAGCAGTCGACAGGGGGAGGGCACTGAAGCTTTCTTT
TRBD1	.	TRBV19	TRBJ1-5	CASSTGQGAGQPQHF	TGTGCCAGTAGTACAGGGCAGGGGGCAGGTCAGCCCCAGCATTTT
.	many	TRBV5-1	TRBJ2-7	CASSLVGTNYEQYF	TGCGCCAGCAGCTTGGTAGGGACAAACTACGAGCAGTACTTC